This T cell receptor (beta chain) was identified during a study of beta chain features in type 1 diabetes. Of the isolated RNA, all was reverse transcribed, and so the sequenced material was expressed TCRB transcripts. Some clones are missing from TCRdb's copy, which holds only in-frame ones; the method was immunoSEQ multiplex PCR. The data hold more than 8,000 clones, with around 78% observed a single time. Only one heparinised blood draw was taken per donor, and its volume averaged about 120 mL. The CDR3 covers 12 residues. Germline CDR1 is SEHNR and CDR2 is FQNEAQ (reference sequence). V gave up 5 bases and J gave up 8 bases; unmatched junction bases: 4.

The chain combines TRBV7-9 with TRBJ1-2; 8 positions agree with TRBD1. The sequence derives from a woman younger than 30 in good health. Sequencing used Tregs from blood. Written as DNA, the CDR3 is TGTGCCAGCAGCGGACAGGGAGGCGGCTACACCTTC. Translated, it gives CASSGQGGGYTF.